The clone carrying this TCR beta chain has more than one count but fewer than ten. Its antigen is unidentified. Individual cDNA molecules in this library carried unique molecular identifiers. In the source study's methods: Samples held a median of around 92,000 TCRs, range about 20,000–690,600. MiXCR, applied by TCRdb to the RACE reads, yields one record per CDR3 protein. The V and J calls were determined by TCRdb, not by the authors. The table lists over 85,000 distinct CDR3 sequences, approximately 10% of them singletons. The sample comes from a study of human T cells and chemical hapten exposure. Broader study findings: Following DPC sensitization, TCRs present above 1 in 1000 frequency showed no change.

This sample's time point: healthy volunteer bleed at 2 weeks. Unfractionated whole blood yielded the extracted total RNA. This sequence originates from a female donor in good health. Some clones in this sample may be carry-over from other donors' samples. The sample taken for sequencing was whole blood.

DNA for the CDR3: TGTGCCAGCAGTTCCTTCTCTGGGGCCAACGTCCTGACTTTC. The encoded protein is CASSSFSGANVLTF. The V and J genes are TRBV27 and TRBJ2-6; no reliable D call. Trimming left V 4 bases short and J 0 bases short, with 4 bases between. The CDR3 has 14 amino acids. Germline V CDR1 and CDR2: MNHEY, SMNVEV (reference sequence).